This TCR beta chain is drawn from a study of blood T cells in healthy people across ages. The CDR3 loop spans 16 amino acids. The V end lost 6 bases, the J end lost 2 bases, and 18 bases lay between the germline ends. Germline V lookup: CDR1 MNHNY, CDR2 SVGAGI (reference sequence). This clonotype has more than one count but fewer than ten. Primers used in a second PCR of about 6 to 12 cycles were a sample-barcoded 5' primer and a J-beta primer mix. Each of the cDNA molecules was tagged by a template-switch adaptor with 12 random nucleotides. Using its own MiXCR run on the 5' RACE reads, TCRdb lists one record per CDR3 protein. The sample lists about 1.4 million distinct CDR3 sequences, 45% to 70% seen once, with 6.5% to 8.5% in the top ten.

The TCR originated in a man between 18 and 35 years old in good health. Sequenced sample: blood. The chain links TRBV6-6 to TRBJ2-3; tentative D call: TRBD2 (6 bases). CDR3 region: CASSPEGTRFTDTQYF. The CDR3 region has the DNA TGTGCCAGCAGCCCGGAGGGAACCCGGTTCACAGATACGCAGTATTTT.